This T cell receptor (beta chain) was captured by sequencing in a study of blood T cell repertoires in COVID-19. Study details: Material from acute and convalescent COVID-19 was sourced from the United States, Italy and Spain. Sources were T cells, B-cell-depleted T cells, or PBMCs; the material itself was cDNA or gDNA.

As originally analysed: Quantification of nucleated cells was approximated via reference gene primer amplification. Profiling relied on immunoSEQ multiplex PCR, and the TCRdb table lists in-frame clones only, not all of them. V and J calls and clone size come straight from that table; D and trimming were deduced from the DNA. The sample includes 70,000 to 95,000 clones, roughly 80% of them seen just once. The CDR3 runs to 15 residues. CDR1 is WNHNN, CDR2 SYGVQD, per germline (reference sequence). V was pared by 1 base and J by 3 bases, with 13 bases between. This TCR came from a man of 80 years or more with active or convalescent COVID-19. J is TRBJ2-7 and V is TRBV10-1, with TRBD1 as a possible D gene (6 bases). Sequencing was performed on peripheral blood. CDR3 region: CASSELRQGIYEQYV. In DNA, the CDR3 is TGCGCCAGCAGTGAGTTGAGGCAGGGGATCTACGAGCAGTACGTC.